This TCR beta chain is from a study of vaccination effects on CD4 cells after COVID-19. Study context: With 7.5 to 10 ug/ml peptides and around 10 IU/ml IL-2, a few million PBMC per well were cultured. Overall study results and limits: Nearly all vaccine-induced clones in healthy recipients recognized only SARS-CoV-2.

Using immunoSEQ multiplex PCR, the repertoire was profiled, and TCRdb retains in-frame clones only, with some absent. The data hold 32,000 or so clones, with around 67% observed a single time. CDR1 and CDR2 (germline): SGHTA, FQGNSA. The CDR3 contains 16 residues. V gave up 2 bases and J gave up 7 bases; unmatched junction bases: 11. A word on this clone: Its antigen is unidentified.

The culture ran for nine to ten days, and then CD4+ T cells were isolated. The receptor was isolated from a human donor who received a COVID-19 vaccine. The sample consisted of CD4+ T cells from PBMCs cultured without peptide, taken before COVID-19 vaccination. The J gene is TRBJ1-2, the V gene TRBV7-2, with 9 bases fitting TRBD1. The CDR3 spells CASSLSSTGGQSGYTF. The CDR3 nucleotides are TGTGCCAGCAGCTTATCCTCGACAGGGGGACAATCTGGCTACACCTTC.